This TCR beta chain was documented in a study of T-cell reconstitution after alpha-beta-depleted transplantation in children. CDR3 length: 16 amino acids. V lost 7 bases and J lost 4; bases outside the gene matches: 15. Germline loops: CDR1 MDHEN, CDR2 SYDVKM. It was with unique molecular identifiers that the TCRbeta library was prepared. TCRdb re-called the PCR reads with MiXCR, one entry per CDR3 protein. The sample lists a few hundred thousand distinct CDR3 sequences; over 9% were seen once. V usage is TRBV28 and J usage is TRBJ1-2, with 7 bases that match TRBD1. The TCR was taken from a human donor who donated a stem cell graft to a child with acute lymphoblastic leukemia. The sample here was PBMCs from the stem cell graft donor, taken from the stem cell graft. CDR3 nucleotides: TGTGCCAGCACTCCCCCCGGGGACAGCCAGGTCTATGGCTACACCTTC. This sequence encodes CASTPPGDSQVYGYTF.